The entry below gives a single T cell receptor beta chain sequence along with its context. The antigen is undetermined. Assay used: immunoSEQ multiplex PCR; TCRdb lists only in-frame clones, some missing. The sample holds tens of thousands of clones, 85% seen once. The CDR3 has 11 amino acids. Trimming removed 5 bases from V and 10 bases from J, with 11 bases in between. Germline values: CDR1 SGHAT, CDR2 FQDESV (reference sequence). These data are taken from a study of OX40 agonist ivuxolimab in advanced cancers. Across the study: The study treated patients with ivuxolimab, an agonistic anti-OX40 (CD134) antibody.

Study findings and constraints: There was clonal expansion of CD4+ and CD8+ blood T cells by week 6 at 0.1 to 3.0 mg/kg.

V gene TRBV11-1 combines with J gene TRBJ1-1; D not resolved. The specimen comprised CD4+ or CD8+ T cells sorted from blood, sampled in a trial of the OX40 agonist ivuxolimab. This TCR was sampled from an adult with an advanced solid tumor such as melanoma, head and neck, liver or kidney cancer. The CDR3 coding sequence is TGTGCCAGCAGCCGTTGGGCCCGAGCTTTCTTT. Protein product: CASSRWARAFF.